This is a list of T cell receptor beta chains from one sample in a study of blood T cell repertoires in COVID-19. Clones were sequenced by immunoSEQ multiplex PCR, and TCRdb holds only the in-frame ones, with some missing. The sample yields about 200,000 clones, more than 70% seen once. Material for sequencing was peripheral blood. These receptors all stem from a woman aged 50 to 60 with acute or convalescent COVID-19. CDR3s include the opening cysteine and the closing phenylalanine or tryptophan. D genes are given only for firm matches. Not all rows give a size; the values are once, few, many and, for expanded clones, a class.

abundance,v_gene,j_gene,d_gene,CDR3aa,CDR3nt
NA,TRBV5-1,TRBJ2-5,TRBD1,CASSLAGQGRGGETQYF,TGCGCCAGCAGCTTGGCCGGACAGGGTCGAGGGGGGGAGACCCAGTACTTC
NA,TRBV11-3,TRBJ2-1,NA,CASSFNPSDEQFF,TGTGCCAGCAGCTTTAATCCGTCCGATGAGCAGTTCTTC
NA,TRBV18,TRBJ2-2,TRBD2,CASSPRLGGTSGRTMDTGELFF,TGTGCCAGCTCACCGAGATTAGGCGGGACTAGCGGGAGGACCATGGACACCGGGGAGCTGTTTTTT
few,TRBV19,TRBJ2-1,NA,CASSKLVDEQFF,TGTGCCAGTAGTAAACTAGTAGATGAGCAGTTCTTC
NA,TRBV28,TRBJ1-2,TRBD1,CASSSPVPGGYGYTF,TGTGCCAGCAGTTCCCCCGTTCCAGGGGGGTATGGCTACACCTTC
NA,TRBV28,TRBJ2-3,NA,CASSTSRSGTDTQYF,TGTGCCAGCAGCACCAGCAGGTCGGGCACAGATACGCAGTATTTT
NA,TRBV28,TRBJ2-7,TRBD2,CASSLFASGSNEQYF,TGTGCCAGCAGTTTATTCGCTAGCGGGAGTAACGAGCAGTACTTC
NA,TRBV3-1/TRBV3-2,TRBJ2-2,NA,CASSPRPLGGGQTGELFF,TGTGCCAGCAGCCCCCGCCCCCTAGGGGGAGGGCAAACCGGGGAGCTGTTTTTT
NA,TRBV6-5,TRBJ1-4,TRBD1,CASRHGTAINEKLFF,TGTGCCAGCAGGCACGGGACAGCGATTAATGAAAAACTGTTTTTT
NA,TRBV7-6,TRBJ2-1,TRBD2,CASSLGPGLAPYNEQFF,TGTGCCAGCAGCTTGGGACCGGGACTAGCGCCATACAATGAGCAGTTCTTC
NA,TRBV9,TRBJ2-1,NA,CASSGASLDEQFF,TGTGCCAGCAGCGGTGCTAGTCTCGATGAGCAGTTCTTC
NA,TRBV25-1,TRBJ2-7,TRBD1,CASSRTGGTYEQYF,TGTGCCAGCAGTCGGACAGGGGGAACGTACGAGCAGTACTTC
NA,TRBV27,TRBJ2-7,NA,CASSLSGSFGDEQYF,TGTGCCAGCAGTCTCTCCGGGTCTTTCGGGGACGAGCAGTACTTC
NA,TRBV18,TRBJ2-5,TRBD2,CASSRGTSVGETQYF,TGTGCCAGCTCACGTGGGACTAGCGTTGGGGAGACCCAGTACTTC
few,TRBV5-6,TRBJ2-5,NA,CASSHSGVVTQYF,TGTGCCAGCAGCCATTCAGGCGTGGTGACCCAGTACTTC
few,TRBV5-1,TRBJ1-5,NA,CASSPLAGGTSKLHF,TGCGCCAGCAGCCCGTTGGCGGGGGGCACCTCTAAGTTGCATTTT
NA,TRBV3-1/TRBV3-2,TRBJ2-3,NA,CASSQLGTDTQYF,TGTGCCAGCAGCCAGCTAGGTACAGATACGCAGTATTTT
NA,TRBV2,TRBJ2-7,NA,CASQTSDSAYEQYF,TGTGCCAGCCAAACCTCGGACAGTGCCTACGAGCAGTACTTC
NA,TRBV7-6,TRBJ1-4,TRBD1,CASSLLYGTGQTANEKLFF,TGTGCCAGCAGCCTACTATATGGGACAGGGCAAACGGCTAATGAAAAACTGTTTTTT
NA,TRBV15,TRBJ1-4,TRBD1,CATSRDRDRTEKLFF,TGTGCCACCAGCAGAGATCGGGACAGGACGGAAAAACTGTTTTTT
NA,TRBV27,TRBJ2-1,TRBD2,CASTKRVTSGSNEQFF,TGTGCCAGCACCAAGAGAGTGACTAGCGGGAGCAATGAGCAGTTCTTC
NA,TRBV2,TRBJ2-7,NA,CASSGANREYEQYF,TGTGCCAGCAGTGGGGCGAACAGGGAATACGAGCAGTACTTC
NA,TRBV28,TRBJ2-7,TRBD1,CASSPIMGSTGGYEQYF,TGTGCCAGCAGTCCAATTATGGGTTCGACAGGGGGCTACGAGCAGTACTTC
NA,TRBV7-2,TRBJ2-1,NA,CASSLGRALRYNEQFF,TGTGCCAGCAGCTTAGGGCGGGCTCTGCGTTACAATGAGCAGTTCTTC
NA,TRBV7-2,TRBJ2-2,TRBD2,CASSLMSLAALGTGELFF,TGTGCCAGCAGCTTAATGAGTCTAGCGGCCTTGGGGACCGGGGAGCTGTTTTTT
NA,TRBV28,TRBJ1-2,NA,CASSVGGDKRYTF,TGTGCCAGCAGTGTCGGGGGAGATAAGAGGTACACCTTC
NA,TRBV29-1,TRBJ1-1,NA,CSVDDNLNTEAFF,TGCAGCGTTGATGACAACCTGAACACTGAAGCTTTCTTT
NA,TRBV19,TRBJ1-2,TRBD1,CASSTGGGYTF,TGTGCCAGTAGTACAGGGGGAGGCTACACCTTC
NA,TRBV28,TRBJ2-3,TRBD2,CASSPSGRAVADTQYF,TGTGCCAGCAGCCCTAGCGGGAGGGCCGTAGCAGATACGCAGTATTTT
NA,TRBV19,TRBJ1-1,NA,CASTPGGMRNTEAFF,TGTGCCAGTACCCCGGGTGGCATGAGGAACACTGAAGCTTTCTTT
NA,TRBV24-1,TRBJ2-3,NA,CATSEPRQANTDTQYF,TGTGCCACCAGTGAACCGCGACAGGCTAACACAGATACGCAGTATTTT
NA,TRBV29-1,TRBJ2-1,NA,CSVSPTSSEQFF,TGCAGCGTTTCCCCAACTAGCTCTGAGCAGTTCTTC
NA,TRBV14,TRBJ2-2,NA,CASSQDSGRRNTGELFF,TGTGCCAGCAGCCAAGATTCGGGGAGAAGGAACACCGGGGAGCTGTTTTTT
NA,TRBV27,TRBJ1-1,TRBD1,CASRRDRLNTEAFF,TGTGCCAGCAGAAGGGACAGGTTAAACACTGAAGCTTTCTTT
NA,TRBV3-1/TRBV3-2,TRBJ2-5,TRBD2,CASRPSGGETQYF,TGTGCCAGCAGGCCTAGCGGCGGGGAGACCCAGTACTTC
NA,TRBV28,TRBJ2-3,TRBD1,CASSFPQGASTDTQYF,TGTGCCAGCAGTTTCCCCCAGGGGGCCAGCACAGATACGCAGTATTTT
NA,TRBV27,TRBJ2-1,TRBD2,CASSLIGLAGVQFF,TGTGCCAGCAGTTTAATCGGGCTAGCGGGAGTGCAGTTCTTC
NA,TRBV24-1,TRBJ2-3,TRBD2,CATSGTGGRTDTQYF,TGTGCCACCAGTGGGACGGGAGGGCGCACAGATACGCAGTATTTT
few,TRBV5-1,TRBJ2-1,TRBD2,CASSSALSGRPYNEQFF,TGCGCCAGCAGCTCAGCTTTAAGCGGGAGGCCCTACAATGAGCAGTTCTTC
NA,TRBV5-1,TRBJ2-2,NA,CASRSGDSNTGELFF,TGCGCCAGCCGTTCCGGAGATTCGAACACCGGGGAGCTGTTTTTT
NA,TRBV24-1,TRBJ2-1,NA,CATRGPGDEQFF,TGTGCCACCAGGGGCCCGGGGGATGAGCAGTTCTTC
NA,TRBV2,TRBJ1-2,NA,CASRRRGQGGGYTF,TGTGCCAGCAGAAGAAGAGGGCAGGGAGGTGGCTACACCTTC
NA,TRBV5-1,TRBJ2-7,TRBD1,CASSFRDRGYEQYF,TGCGCCAGCAGCTTCCGGGACAGGGGCTACGAGCAGTACTTC